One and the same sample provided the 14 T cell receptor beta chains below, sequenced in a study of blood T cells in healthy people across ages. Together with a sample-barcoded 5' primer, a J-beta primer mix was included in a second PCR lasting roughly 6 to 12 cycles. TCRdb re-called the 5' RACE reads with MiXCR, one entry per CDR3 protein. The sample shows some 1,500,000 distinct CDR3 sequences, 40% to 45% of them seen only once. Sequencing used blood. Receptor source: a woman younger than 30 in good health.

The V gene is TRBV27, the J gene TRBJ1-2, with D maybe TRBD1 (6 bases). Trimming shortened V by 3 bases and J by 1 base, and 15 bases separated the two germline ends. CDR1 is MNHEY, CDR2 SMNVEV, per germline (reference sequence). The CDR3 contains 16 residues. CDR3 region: CASSFGSGENNYGYTF. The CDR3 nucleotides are TGTGCCAGCAGTTTTGGGTCAGGGGAAAATAACTATGGCTACACCTTC.

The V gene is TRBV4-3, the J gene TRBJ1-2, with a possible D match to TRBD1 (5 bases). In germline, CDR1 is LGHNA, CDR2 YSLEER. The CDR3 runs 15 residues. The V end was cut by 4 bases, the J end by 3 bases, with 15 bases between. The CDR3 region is CASSPFRGADYGYTF. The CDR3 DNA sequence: TGCGCCAGCAGCCCGTTTCGAGGGGCCGACTATGGCTACACCTTC.

CDR3 residues: CASSQPLSQGASYNEQFF. The CDR3 coding sequence is TGCGCCAGCAGCCAACCTTTGTCGCAGGGGGCGTCCTACAATGAGCAGTTCTTC. This chain connects TRBV4-3 to TRBJ2-1; 8 bases agree with TRBD1. From germline, CDR1 is LGHNA and CDR2 YSLEER. This CDR3 comprises 18 residues. The ends lost 2 bases at V and 1 base at J; junction bases unmatched: 10.

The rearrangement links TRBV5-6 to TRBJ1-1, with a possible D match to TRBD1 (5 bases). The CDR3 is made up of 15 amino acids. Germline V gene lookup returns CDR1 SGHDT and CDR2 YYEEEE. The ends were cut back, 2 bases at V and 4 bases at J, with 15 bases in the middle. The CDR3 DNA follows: TGTGCCAGCAGCTTCCTCTCCCCGGGGCCCACTGAAGCTTTCTTT. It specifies CASSFLSPGPTEAFF.

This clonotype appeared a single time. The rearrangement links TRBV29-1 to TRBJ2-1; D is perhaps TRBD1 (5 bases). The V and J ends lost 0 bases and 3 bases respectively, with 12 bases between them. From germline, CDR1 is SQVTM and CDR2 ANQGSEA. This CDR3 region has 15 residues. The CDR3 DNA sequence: TGCAGCGTTGAAGAACAGGCCCTCGTCTACAATGAGCAGTTCTTC. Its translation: CSVEEQALVYNEQFF.

The CDR3 DNA sequence: TGTGCCAGCAGCCCCGATCCTTACCAAGAGACCCAGTTCTTC. This codes for CASSPDPYQETQFF. This rearrangement joins TRBV9 to TRBJ2-5; no reliable D call. The J call may be incorrect, as the DNA end agrees better with TRBJ2-1. Germline-derived CDR1 and CDR2 are SGDLS and YYNGEE. There are 14 residues in the CDR3.

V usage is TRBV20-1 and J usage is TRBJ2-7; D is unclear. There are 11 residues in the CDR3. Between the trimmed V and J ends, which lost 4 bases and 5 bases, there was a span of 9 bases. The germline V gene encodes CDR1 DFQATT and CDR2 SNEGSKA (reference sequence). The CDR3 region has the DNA TGCAGTGCTACCCGACTTAACGAGCAGTACTTC. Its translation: CSATRLNEQYF.

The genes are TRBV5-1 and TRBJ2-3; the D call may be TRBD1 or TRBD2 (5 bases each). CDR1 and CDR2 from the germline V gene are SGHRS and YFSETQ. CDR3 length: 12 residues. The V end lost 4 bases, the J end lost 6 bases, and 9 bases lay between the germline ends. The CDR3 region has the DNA TGCGCCAGCAGCACGGGACGGGATACGCAGTATTTT. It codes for CASSTGRDTQYF.

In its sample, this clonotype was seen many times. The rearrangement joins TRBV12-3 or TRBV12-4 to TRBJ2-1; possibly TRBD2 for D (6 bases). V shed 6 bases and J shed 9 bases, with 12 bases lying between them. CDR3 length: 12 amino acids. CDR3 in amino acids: CASRSGLPEQFF. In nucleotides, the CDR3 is TGTGCCAGCAGGTCGGGACTCCCTGAGCAGTTCTTC.

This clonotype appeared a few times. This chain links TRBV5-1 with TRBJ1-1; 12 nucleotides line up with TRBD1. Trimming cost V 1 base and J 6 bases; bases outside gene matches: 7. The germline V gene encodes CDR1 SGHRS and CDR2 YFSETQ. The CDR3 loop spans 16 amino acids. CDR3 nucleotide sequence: TGCGCCAGCAGCTTGCCCGGGACAGGGGGCGGTTCTGAAGCTTTCTTT. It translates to CASSLPGTGGGSEAFF.

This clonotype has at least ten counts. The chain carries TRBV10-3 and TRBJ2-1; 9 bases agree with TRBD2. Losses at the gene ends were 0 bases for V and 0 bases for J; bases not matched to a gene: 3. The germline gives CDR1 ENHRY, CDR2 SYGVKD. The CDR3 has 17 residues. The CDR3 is CAISESRTSDSYNEQFF. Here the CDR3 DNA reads TGTGCCATCAGTGAGTCACGGACTAGCGACTCCTACAATGAGCAGTTCTTC.

CDR3 residues: CSARFREGTDTQYF. Written as DNA, the CDR3 is TGCAGTGCTAGATTTCGGGAGGGCACAGATACGCAGTATTTT. The chain has TRBV20-1 and TRBJ2-3; 7 bases line up with TRBD2. J gave up 1 base and V 2 bases, and 3 bases lay outside the gene matches. The germline CDR1 and CDR2 sequences are DFQATT and SNEGSKA (reference sequence). The CDR3 is 14 amino acids.

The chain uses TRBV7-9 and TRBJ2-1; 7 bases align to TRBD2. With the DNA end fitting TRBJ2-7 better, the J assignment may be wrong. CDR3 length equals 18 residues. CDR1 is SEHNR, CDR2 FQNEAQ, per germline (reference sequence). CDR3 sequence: CASSLGLASGYSYNEQYF. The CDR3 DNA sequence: TGTGCCAGCAGCTTAGGGCTTGCTAGCGGATACTCCTACAATGAGCAGTACTTC.

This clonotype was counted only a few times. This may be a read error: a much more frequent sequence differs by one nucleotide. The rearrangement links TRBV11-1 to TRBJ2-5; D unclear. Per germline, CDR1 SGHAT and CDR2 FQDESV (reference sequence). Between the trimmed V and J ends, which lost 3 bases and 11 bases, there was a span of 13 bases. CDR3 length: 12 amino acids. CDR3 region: CASSLWDNEQYF. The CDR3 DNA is TGTGCCAGCAGCTTGTGGGATAATGAGCAGTACTTC.